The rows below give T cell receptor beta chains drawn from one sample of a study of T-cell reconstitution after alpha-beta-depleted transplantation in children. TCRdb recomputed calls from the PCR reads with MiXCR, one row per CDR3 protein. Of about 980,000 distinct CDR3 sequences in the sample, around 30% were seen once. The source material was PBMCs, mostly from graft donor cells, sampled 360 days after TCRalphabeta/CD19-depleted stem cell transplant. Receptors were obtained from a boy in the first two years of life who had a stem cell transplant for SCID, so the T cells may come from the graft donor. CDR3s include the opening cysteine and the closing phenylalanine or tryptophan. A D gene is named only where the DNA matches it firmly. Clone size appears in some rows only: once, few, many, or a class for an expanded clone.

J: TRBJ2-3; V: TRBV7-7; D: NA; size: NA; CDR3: CASSLAPGASTDTQYF; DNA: TGTGCCAGCAGCTTAGCGCCGGGGGCTAGCACAGATACGCAGTATTTT
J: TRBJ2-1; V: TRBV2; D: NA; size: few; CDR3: CASSEANIPGEQFF; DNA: TGTGCCAGCAGTGAAGCAAACATACCGGGGGAGCAGTTCTTC
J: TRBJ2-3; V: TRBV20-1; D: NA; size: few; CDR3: CSARKSPPDTQYF; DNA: TGCAGTGCTAGAAAGAGCCCCCCAGATACGCAGTATTTT
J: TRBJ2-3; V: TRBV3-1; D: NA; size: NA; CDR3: CASSDTGGPSTDTQYF; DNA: TGTGCCAGCAGCGATACGGGGGGCCCTAGCACAGATACGCAGTATTTT
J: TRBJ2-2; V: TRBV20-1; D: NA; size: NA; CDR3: CSARVGGRDTGELFF; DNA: TGCAGTGCTAGAGTCGGGGGCCGTGACACCGGGGAGCTGTTTTTT
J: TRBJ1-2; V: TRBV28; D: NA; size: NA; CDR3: CASSLFSHTVF; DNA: TGTGCCAGCAGTTTATTCTCCCACACAGTCTTC
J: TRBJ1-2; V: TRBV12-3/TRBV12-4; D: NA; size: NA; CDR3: CASSLIGRTGYTF; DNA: TGTGCCAGCAGTTTAATAGGAAGAACGGGCTACACCTTC
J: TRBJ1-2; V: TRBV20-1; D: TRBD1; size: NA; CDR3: CCVDQGAHQRFLGYTF; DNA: TGCTGTGTTGACCAGGGGGCCCACCAAAGGTTTCTGGGCTACACCTTC
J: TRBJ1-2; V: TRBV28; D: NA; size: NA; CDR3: CASSLWSGSGYGYTF; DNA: TGTGCCAGCAGTTTATGGTCCGGTAGTGGTTATGGCTACACCTTC
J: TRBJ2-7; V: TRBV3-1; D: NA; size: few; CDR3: CASSHLKPHGTRRYEQYF; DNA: TGTGCCAGCAGCCATCTCAAACCCCACGGGACTCGTCGCTACGAGCAGTACTTC
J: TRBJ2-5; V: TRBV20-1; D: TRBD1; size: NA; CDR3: CSASRDSREETQYF; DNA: TGCAGTGCTAGCCGGGACAGCAGGGAGGAGACCCAGTACTTC
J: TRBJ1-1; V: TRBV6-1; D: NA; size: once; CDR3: CASSVLPKGLARHEAFF; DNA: TGTGCCAGCAGTGTCTTACCTAAAGGACTGGCGAGACATGAAGCTTTCTTT
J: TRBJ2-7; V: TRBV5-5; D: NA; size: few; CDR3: CASSSLGETSYEQYF; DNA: TGTGCCAGCAGTTCGCTGGGGGAGACCTCCTACGAGCAGTACTTC
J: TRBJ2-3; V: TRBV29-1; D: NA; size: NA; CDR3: CSVGEEGPTDTQYF; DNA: TGCAGCGTGGGGGAGGAGGGACCCACAGATACGCAGTATTTT
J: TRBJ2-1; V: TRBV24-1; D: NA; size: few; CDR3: CATSASGPPKDEQFF; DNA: TGTGCCACCAGTGCCTCGGGCCCGCCGAAGGATGAGCAGTTCTTC
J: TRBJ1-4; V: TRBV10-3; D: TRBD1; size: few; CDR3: CAISEEGQTNEKLFF; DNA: TGTGCCATCAGTGAGGAGGGACAGACCAATGAAAAACTGTTTTTT
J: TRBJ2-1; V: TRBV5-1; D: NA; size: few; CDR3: CASSLEVGMGEQFF; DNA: TGCGCCAGCAGCTTGGAGGTAGGGATGGGTGAGCAGTTCTTC
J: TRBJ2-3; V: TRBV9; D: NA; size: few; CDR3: CASSREDGAYTDTQYF; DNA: TGTGCCAGCAGCAGGGAGGATGGGGCCTACACAGATACGCAGTATTTT
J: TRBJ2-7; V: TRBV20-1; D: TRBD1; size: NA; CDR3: CSASGQGSSYEQYF; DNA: TGCAGTGCTAGTGGACAGGGGAGCTCCTACGAGCAGTACTTC
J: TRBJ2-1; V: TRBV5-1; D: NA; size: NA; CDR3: CASSSRRTTDNEQFF; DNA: TGCGCCAGCAGCTCCCGTCGGACCACTGACAATGAGCAGTTCTTC
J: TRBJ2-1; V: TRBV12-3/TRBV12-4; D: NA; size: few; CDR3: CASSRYGPANGADNEQFF; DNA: TGTGCCAGCAGTAGATATGGACCTGCGAACGGGGCCGACAATGAGCAGTTCTTC
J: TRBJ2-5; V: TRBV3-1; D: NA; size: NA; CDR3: CASSRARTSFATQYF; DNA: TGTGCCAGCAGCCGCGCACGGACATCCTTCGCGACCCAGTACTTC
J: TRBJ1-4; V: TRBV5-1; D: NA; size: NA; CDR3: CASSPEGEFPEKLFF; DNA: TGCGCCAGCAGCCCCGAAGGGGAATTTCCGGAAAAACTGTTTTTT
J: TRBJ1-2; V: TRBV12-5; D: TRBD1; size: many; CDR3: CASGLDRGANYGYTF; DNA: TGTGCTAGTGGTCTGGACAGGGGAGCTAACTATGGCTACACCTTC
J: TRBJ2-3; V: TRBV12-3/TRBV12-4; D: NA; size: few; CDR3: CASSTARTDTQYF; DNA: TGTGCCAGCTCCACCGCTCGCACAGATACGCAGTATTTT
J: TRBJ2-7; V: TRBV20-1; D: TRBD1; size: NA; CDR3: CSATGQGLSYEQYF; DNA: TGCAGTGCTACTGGACAGGGTCTGAGCTACGAGCAGTACTTC
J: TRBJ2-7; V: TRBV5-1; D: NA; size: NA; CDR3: CASSLAEGAPWGQYF; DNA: TGCGCCAGCAGCTTGGCGGAAGGGGCACCTTGGGGGCAGTACTTC
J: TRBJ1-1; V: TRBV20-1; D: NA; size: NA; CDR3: CSASWRLNTEAFF; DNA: TGCAGTGCTAGCTGGCGGTTGAACACTGAAGCTTTCTTT
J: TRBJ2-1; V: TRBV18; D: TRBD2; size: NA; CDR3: CASSPLLAGGLNEQFF; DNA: TGTGCCAGCTCACCCCTACTAGCGGGGGGCCTAAATGAGCAGTTCTTC
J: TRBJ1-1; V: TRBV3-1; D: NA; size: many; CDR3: CASSPSGDTEAFF; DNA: TGTGCCAGCAGCCCGAGCGGAGACACTGAAGCTTTCTTT
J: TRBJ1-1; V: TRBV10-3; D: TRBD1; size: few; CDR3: CATGTGVEAFF; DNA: TGTGCCACTGGGACAGGAGTTGAAGCTTTCTTT
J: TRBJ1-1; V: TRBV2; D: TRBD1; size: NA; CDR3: CASSPLNRGLNTEAFF; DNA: TGTGCCAGCAGCCCCCTCAACAGGGGGCTAAACACTGAAGCTTTCTTT
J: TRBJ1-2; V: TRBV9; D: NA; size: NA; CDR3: CASSVTGTENYGYTF; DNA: TGTGCCAGCAGCGTTACCGGGACGGAAAACTATGGCTACACCTTC
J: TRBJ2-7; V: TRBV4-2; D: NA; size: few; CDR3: CASSQVMGSSYEQYF; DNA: TGTGCCAGCAGCCAAGTTATGGGTAGCTCCTACGAGCAGTACTTC
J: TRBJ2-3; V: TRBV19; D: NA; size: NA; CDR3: CASSMGLAGRTDTQYF; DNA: TGTGCCAGTAGTATGGGATTAGCCGGGCGCACAGATACGCAGTATTTT
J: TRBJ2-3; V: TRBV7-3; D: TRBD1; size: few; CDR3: CASSPIPDRGRTDTQYF; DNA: TGTGCCAGCAGCCCCATCCCTGACAGGGGAAGGACAGATACGCAGTATTTT
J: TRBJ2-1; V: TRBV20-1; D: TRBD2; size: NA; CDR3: CSALRLAGGTNEQFF; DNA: TGCAGTGCTCTCCGACTAGCGGGGGGTACGAATGAGCAGTTCTTC
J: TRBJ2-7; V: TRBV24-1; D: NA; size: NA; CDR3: CATSDPRGGDPYEQYF; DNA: TGTGCCACCAGTGACCCCCGTGGAGGGGATCCCTACGAGCAGTACTTC
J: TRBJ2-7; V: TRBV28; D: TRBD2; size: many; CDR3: CASSLMAGRVSYEQYF; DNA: TGTGCCAGCAGTTTAATGGCGGGGAGGGTGTCCTACGAGCAGTACTTC
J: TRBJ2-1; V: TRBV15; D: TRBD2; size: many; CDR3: CATSRSRTSGDNEQFF; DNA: TGTGCCACCAGCAGATCTCGGACTAGCGGGGACAATGAGCAGTTCTTC
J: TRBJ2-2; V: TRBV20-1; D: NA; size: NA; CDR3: CSARSSGNTGELFF; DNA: TGCAGTGCTAGATCATCTGGGAACACCGGGGAGCTGTTTTTT
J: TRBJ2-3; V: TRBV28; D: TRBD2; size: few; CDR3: CASSRSTSGGTGVQYF; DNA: TGTGCCAGCAGCCGTTCTACTAGCGGGGGGACCGGTGTGCAGTATTTT
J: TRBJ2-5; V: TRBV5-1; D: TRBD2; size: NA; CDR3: CASSPLAGPGETQYF; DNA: TGCGCCAGCAGCCCCTTAGCGGGGCCGGGGGAGACCCAGTACTTC
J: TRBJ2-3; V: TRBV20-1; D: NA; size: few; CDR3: CSAGDRGGTDTQYF; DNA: TGCAGTGCTGGGGACCGGGGAGGCACAGATACGCAGTATTTT
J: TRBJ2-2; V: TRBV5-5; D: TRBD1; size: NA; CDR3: CASSRKDRDGRELFF; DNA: TGTGCCAGCAGCCGGAAGGACAGGGACGGCAGGGAGCTGTTTTTT
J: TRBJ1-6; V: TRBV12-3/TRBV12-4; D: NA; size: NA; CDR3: CASRPTGPLGDSLHF; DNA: TGTGCCAGCAGACCAACCGGACCCTTGGGTGATTCCCTCCACTTT
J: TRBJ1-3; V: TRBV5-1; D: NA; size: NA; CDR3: CASSLLGTHVSGNTIYF; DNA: TGCGCCAGCAGCCTGTTGGGGACGCACGTCTCTGGAAACACCATATATTTT
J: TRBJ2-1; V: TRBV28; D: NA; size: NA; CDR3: CAMGPASNEQFF; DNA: TGTGCCATGGGCCCCGCCAGCAATGAGCAGTTCTTC
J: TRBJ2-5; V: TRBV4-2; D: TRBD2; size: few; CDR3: CASSQNGGLAGETQYF; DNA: TGTGCCAGCAGTCAAAACGGGGGACTAGCGGGGGAGACCCAGTACTTC
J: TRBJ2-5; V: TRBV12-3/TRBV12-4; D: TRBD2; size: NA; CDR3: CASKASGGLQETQYF; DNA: TGTGCCAGCAAAGCTAGCGGGGGGTTGCAAGAGACCCAGTACTTC
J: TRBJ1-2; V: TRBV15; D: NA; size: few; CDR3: CATSREYVGYGYTF; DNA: TGTGCCACCAGCAGAGAGTACGTGGGCTATGGCTACACCTTC
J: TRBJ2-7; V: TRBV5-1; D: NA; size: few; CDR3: CASSFTAGPYEQYF; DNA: TGCGCCAGCAGCTTCACCGCTGGGCCTTACGAGCAGTACTTC
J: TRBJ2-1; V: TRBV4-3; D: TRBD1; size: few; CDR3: CASSQDVTGGNEQFF; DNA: TGCGCCAGCAGCCAAGATGTGACAGGGGGCAATGAGCAGTTCTTC
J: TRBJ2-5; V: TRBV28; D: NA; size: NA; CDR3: CASSRDFRPGETQYF; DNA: TGTGCCAGCAGCCGGGACTTCCGACCGGGCGAGACCCAGTACTTC